This entry lists 9 T cell receptor beta chains sequenced from one sample in a study of blood T cell repertoires in COVID-19. The repertoire was sequenced with immunoSEQ multiplex PCR; TCRdb's copy has only in-frame clones and lacks some. The sample contains nearly 95,000 clones, almost 90% of which appear only once. The sequenced material came from peripheral blood. The origin of the receptors is a human donor with active COVID-19. The donor label of this sample is uncertain.

The chain recombines TRBV9 with TRBJ1-6; the D is unclear. The CDR3 spans 15 residues. Trimming pared 0 bases from V and 5 bases from J, leaving 9 bases between. CDR1 is SGDLS, CDR2 YYNGEE, per germline. The CDR3 spells CASSVDSSNNSPLHF. CDR3 in DNA: TGTGCCAGCAGCGTAGACAGCTCTAATAATTCACCCCTCCACTTT. Looking up the rest from reference TRBV9 and TRBJ1-6 gives the full variable domain: DSGVTQTPKHLITATGQRVTLRCSPRSGDLSVYWYQQSLDQGLQFLIQYYNGEERAKGNILERFSAQQFPDLHSELNLSSLELGDSALYFCASSVDSSNNSPLHFGNGTRLTVT.

This chain uses TRBV11-2 with TRBJ2-5; weak D call: TRBD1 (6 bases). V was clipped by 1 base and J by 2 bases, with 8 bases between them. Germline V CDR1 and CDR2: SGHAT, FQNNGV. This CDR3 comprises 14 residues. The CDR3 nucleotides are TGTGCCAGCAGCTTAGCAGGGGTACAAGAGACCCAGTACTTC. Protein: CASSLAGVQETQYF.

CDR3 loop: CASTRDTGETQYF. The CDR3 bases are TGTGCCAGTACGAGGGACACCGGAGAGACCCAGTACTTC. The chain employs TRBV2 and TRBJ2-5; a possible D gene is TRBD1 (6 bases). CDR3 length: 13 amino acids. CDR1 is SNHLY, CDR2 FYNNEI, per germline. The V and J ends lost 9 bases and 4 bases respectively, with 15 bases between them.

This clone showed up just once. J is TRBJ1-1 and V is TRBV7-3; unclear D gene. The CDR3 sequence is 17 residues long. Trimming stripped 1 base from V and 0 bases from J, with 15 bases between. Per germline, CDR1 SGHTA and CDR2 FQGTGA. CDR3 protein: CASSLNRFRGMNTEAFF. The CDR3 DNA is TGTGCCAGCAGCTTAAATAGGTTTCGGGGTATGAACACTGAAGCTTTCTTT.

This sequence joins TRBV7-9 and TRBJ2-1; possible D gene TRBD1, 5 bases. V dropped 6 bases and J dropped 8 bases, with 14 bases sitting between them. Germline loops: CDR1 SEHNR, CDR2 FQNEAQ (reference sequence). This CDR3 comprises 13 residues. DNA of the CDR3: TGTGCCAGCAGTTCAACAGGTCTCGATGAGCAGTTCTTC. Its translation is CASSSTGLDEQFF. The full variable domain, with the rest looked up from reference TRBV7-9 and TRBJ2-1, is DTGVSQNPRHKITKRGQNVTFRCDPISEHNRLYWYRQTLGQGPEFLTYFQNEAQLEKSRLLSDRFSAERPKGSFSTLEIQRTEQGDSAMYLCASSSTGLDEQFFGPGTRLTVL.

The V call is TRBV7-8, the J call TRBJ2-2; TRBD1 aligns across 10 bases. The CDR3 covers 15 residues. Germline lookup yields CDR1 SGHVS and CDR2 FQNEAQ. Germline trimming cut 6 bases from V and 3 bases from J; bases unmatched to any gene: 4. The CDR3, as DNA: TGTGCCAGCAGAGAGACAGGGGGCGACACCGGGGAGCTGTTTTTT. It is translated as CASRETGGDTGELFF.

The chain carries TRBV2 and TRBJ1-5, with a possible D match to TRBD1 (5 bases). V was trimmed by 7 bases and J by 7 bases, leaving 14 bases between them. From germline, CDR1 is SNHLY and CDR2 FYNNEI. The CDR3 extends over 13 amino acids. CDR3 nucleotides: TGTGCCAGCATCAGGGAGGGAGCGCAGCCCCAGCATTTT. Residues: CASIREGAQPQHF.

The chain is built from TRBV18 and TRBJ2-1, with TRBD2 identical over 9 bases. CDR1 KGHSH and CDR2 LQKENI come from the germline V gene. The trim removed 2 bases at V and 7 bases at J, leaving 6 bases unmatched. This CDR3 spans 15 amino acids. The CDR3 region has the DNA TGTGCCAGCTCACCAGTGCTAGCGGGGATGAATGAGCAGTTCTTC. This gives the protein CASSPVLAGMNEQFF.

This chain joins TRBV4-1 and TRBJ1-1; D is perhaps TRBD1 (6 bases). V shed 6 bases and J shed 4 bases, with 9 bases lying between them. CDR1 and CDR2 from the germline V gene are MGHRA and YSYEKL. The CDR3 runs 12 residues. CDR3: CASRRGGTEAFF. CDR3 bases: TGCGCCAGCAGACGAGGGGGCACTGAAGCTTTCTTT.